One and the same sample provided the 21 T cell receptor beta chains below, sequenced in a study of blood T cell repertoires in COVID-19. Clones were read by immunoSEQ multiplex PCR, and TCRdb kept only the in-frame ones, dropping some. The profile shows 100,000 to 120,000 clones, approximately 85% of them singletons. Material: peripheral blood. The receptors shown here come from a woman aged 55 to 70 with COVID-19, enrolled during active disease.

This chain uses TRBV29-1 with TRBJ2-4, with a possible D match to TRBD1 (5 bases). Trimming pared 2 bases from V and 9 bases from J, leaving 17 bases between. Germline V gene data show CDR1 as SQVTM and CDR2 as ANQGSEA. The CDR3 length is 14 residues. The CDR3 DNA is TGCAGCGTTGAAACCCCGCAGGGTAGGAGCATTCAGTACTTC. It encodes CSVETPQGRSIQYF.

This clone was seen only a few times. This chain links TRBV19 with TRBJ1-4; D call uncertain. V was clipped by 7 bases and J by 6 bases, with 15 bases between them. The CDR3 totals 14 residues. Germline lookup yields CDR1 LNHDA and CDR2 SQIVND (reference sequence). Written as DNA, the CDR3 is TGTGCCAGTACCATAGGAGGTATGGATGAAAAACTGTTTTTT. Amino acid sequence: CASTIGGMDEKLFF.

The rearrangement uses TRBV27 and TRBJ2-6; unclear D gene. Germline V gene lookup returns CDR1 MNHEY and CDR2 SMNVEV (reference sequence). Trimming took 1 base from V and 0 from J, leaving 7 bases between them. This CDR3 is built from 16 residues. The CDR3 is CASSLFGISGANVLTF. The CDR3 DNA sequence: TGTGCCAGCAGTTTATTCGGTATCTCTGGGGCCAACGTCCTGACTTTC.

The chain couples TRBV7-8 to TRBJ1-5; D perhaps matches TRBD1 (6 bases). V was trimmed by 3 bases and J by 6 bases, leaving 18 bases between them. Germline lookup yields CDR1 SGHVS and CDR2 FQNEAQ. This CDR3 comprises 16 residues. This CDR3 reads CASSLGRAGAPQPQHF. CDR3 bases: TGTGCCAGCAGCTTGGGCCGGGCAGGGGCCCCTCAGCCCCAGCATTTT.

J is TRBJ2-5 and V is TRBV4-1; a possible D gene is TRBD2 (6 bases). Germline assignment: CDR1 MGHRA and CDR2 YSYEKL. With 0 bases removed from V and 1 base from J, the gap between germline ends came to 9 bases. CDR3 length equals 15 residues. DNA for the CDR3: TGCGCCAGCAGCCAAGATTGGGGACTCCAAGAGACCCAGTACTTC. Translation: CASSQDWGLQETQYF.

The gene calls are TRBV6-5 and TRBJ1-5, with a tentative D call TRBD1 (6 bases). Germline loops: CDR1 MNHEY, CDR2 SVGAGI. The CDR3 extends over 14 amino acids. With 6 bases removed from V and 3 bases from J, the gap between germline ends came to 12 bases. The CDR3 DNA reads TGTGCCAGCAGCCGGGGGGGGCACAATCAGCCCCAGCATTTT. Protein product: CASSRGGHNQPQHF.

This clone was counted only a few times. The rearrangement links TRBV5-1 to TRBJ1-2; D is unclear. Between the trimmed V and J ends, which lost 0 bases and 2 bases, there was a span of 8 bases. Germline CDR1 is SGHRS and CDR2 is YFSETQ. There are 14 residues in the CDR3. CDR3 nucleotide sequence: TGCGCCAGCAGCTTGGCCGGGGAAAACTATGGCTACACCTTC. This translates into CASSLAGENYGYTF.

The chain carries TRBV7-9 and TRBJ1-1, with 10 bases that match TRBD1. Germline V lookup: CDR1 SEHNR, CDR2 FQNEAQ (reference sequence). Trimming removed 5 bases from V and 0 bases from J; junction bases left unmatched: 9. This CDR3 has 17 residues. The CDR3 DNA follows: TGTGCCAGCAGCCGAAGGGACAGGGGTCTCATGAACACTGAAGCTTTCTTT. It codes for CASSRRDRGLMNTEAFF.

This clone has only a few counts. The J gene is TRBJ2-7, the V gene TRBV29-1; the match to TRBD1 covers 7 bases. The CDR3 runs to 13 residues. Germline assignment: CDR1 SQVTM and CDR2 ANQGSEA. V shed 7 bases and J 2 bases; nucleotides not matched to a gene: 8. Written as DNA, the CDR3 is TGCAGCGCCCACGGACAGGAGACCTACGAGCAGTACTTC. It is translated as CSAHGQETYEQYF.

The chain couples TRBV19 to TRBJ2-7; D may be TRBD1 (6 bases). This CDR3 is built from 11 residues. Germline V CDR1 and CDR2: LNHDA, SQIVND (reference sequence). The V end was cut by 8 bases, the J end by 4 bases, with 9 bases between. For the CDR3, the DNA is TGTGCCAGTCTAGGACAGTACGAGCAGTACTTC. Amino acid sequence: CASLGQYEQYF.

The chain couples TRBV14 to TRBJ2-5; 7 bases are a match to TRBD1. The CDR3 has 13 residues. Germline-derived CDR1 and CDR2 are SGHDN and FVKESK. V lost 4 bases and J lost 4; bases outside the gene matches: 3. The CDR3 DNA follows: TGTGCCAGCAGCCTGTGGACAGGAGAGACCCAGTACTTC. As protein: CASSLWTGETQYF.

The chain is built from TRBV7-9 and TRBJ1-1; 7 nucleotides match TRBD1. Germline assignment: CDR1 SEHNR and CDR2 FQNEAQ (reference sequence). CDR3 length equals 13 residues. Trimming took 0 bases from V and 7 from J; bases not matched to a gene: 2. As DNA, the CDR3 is TGTGCCAGCAGCTTAGCCAGGGGGAATGAAGCTTTCTTT. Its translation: CASSLARGNEAFF. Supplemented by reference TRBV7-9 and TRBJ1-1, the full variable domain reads DTGVSQNPRHKITKRGQNVTFRCDPISEHNRLYWYRQTLGQGPEFLTYFQNEAQLEKSRLLSDRFSAERPKGSFSTLEIQRTEQGDSAMYLCASSLARGNEAFFGQGTRLTVV.

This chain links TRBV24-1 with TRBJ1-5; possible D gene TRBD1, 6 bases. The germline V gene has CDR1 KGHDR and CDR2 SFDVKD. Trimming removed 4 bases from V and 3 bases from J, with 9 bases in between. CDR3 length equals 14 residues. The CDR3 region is CATSDRGNNQPQHF. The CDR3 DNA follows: TGTGCCACCAGTGACAGGGGTAACAATCAGCCCCAGCATTTT.

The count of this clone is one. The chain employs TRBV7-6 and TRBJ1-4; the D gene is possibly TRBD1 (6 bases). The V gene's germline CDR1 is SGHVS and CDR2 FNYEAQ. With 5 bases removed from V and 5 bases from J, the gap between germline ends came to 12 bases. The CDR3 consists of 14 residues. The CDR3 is CASSVTGGNEKLFF. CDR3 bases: TGTGCCAGCAGCGTGACAGGCGGAAATGAAAAACTGTTTTTT.

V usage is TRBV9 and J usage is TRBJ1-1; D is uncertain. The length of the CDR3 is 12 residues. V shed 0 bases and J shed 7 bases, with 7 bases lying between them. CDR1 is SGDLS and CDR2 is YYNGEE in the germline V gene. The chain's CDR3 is CASSVGEGEAFF. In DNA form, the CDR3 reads TGTGCCAGCAGCGTAGGAGAGGGTGAAGCTTTCTTT.

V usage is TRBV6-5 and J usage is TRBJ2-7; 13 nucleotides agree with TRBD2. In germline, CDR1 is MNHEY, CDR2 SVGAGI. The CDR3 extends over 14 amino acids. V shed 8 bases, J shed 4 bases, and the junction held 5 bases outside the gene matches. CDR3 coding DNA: TGTGCCAGCCAACTAGCGGGGGGGCCTTACGAGCAGTACTTC. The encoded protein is CASQLAGGPYEQYF.

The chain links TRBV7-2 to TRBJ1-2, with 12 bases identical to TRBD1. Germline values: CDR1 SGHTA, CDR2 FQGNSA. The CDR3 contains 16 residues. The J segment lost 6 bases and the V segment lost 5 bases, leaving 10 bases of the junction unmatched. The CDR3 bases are TGTGCCAGCAGCCAAGTGCCGGGACAGGGGGCTCATGGCTACACCTTC. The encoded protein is CASSQVPGQGAHGYTF.

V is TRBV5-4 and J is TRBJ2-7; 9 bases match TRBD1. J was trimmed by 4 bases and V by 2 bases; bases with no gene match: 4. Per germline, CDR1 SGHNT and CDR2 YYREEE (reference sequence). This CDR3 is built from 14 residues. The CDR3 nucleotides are TGTGCCAGCAGCTTCTGGGACAGGGATTACGAGCAGTACTTC. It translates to CASSFWDRDYEQYF.

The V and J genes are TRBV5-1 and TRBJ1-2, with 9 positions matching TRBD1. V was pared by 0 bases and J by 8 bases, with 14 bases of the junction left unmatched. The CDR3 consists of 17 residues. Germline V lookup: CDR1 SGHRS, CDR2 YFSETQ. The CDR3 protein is CASSLVQGAQGGGGYTF. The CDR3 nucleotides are TGCGCCAGCAGCTTGGTACAGGGGGCGCAAGGAGGAGGCGGCTACACCTTC.

This chain's CDR3 is CASKVGSGLNTEAFF. The CDR3 DNA is TGTGCCAGTAAGGTGGGGTCAGGGTTGAACACTGAAGCTTTCTTT. This sequence joins TRBV19 and TRBJ1-1, with D maybe TRBD1 (5 bases). Trimming removed 7 bases at V and 0 bases at J, with 15 bases between. The germline V gene encodes CDR1 LNHDA and CDR2 SQIVND (reference sequence). The CDR3 is 15 residues long.

This CDR3 reads CASSSGQADGKLFF. The CDR3 DNA reads TGTGCCAGCAGCTCGGGACAGGCGGACGGAAAACTGTTTTTT. The chain links TRBV5-6 to TRBJ1-4; 8 bases agree with TRBD1. The CDR3 spans 14 residues. The germline gives CDR1 SGHDT, CDR2 YYEEEE. V lost 3 bases, J lost 10 bases, and 8 bases stayed unmatched.